This entry is about one T cell receptor (beta chain). The data originate from a study of blood T cell repertoires in COVID-19. In the study overall: T cells, B-cell-depleted T cells, or PBMCs provided the cDNA or gDNA that served as material.

Trimming pared 1 base from V and 7 bases from J, leaving 19 bases between. This CDR3 contains 16 residues. CDR1 and CDR2 (germline): LGHNA, YNFKEQ. This table comes from immunoSEQ multiplex PCR, and its TCRdb copy is limited to in-frame clones, with some not included. This table holds about 520,000 clones, 75% to 90% found once. The material sequenced was peripheral blood. The TCR comes from a human donor in a cohort sampled during active COVID-19. The chain links TRBV4-2 to TRBJ1-2, with TRBD1 as a possible D gene (5 bases). The DNA of the CDR3 is TGTGCCAGCAGCCAAGTAAGGGCAGGGAATCGCGGTGGCTACACCTTC. It specifies CASSQVRAGNRGGYTF.